The following is a T cell receptor beta chain sequence with its context. This clonotype was detected only a few times. Its antigen remains unidentified. Per-base quality was not reported, and no clone a single base away is much larger than it. This record belongs to a study of T-cell memory formation after mild COVID-19 (dated by TCRdb to the early 2020s). Study-wide context: TCR sequence clusters from the two donors were found to be largely donor specific. In a couple of donors, T-cell clones that expanded and contracted after mild COVID-19 were tracked by sequencing TCRalpha and TCRbeta repertoires over time. Two young, previously healthy adult volunteers, one female and one male, were included in the cohort. General study outcomes and caveats: SARS-CoV-2 specificity of the second-wave clones peaking on day 37 was not confirmed. The study included only a couple of mild cases, and larger cohorts that include severe cases with pre-infection samples were judged to be necessary. Clones that contracted from day 15 to 85 showed balanced CD4/CD8 phenotypes, whereas a second wave of clones that expanded from day 15 to 37 leaned towards CD4+. Contracting CD4+ clones were found mainly in CM and EM memory subsets, while CD8+ clones were enriched in EMRA. Some responding clones were found in pre-infection memory, which suggests that pre-existing cross-reactive memory T cells took part in the SARS-CoV-2 response.

From its cysteine to its phenylalanine, the CDR3 spans 13 amino acids. CDR3 DNA is the only sequence kept; it has 39 bases, read in frame from the first base. V loses 1 base, J loses 5 bases, and the germline ends lie 9 bases apart. The germline V gene yields SGHRS for CDR1 and YFSETQ for CDR2. Ficoll-Paque density gradient centrifugation was used to isolate PBMCs. Sequenced using an Illumina NovaSeq 6000. Using 5'RACE with constant-segment primers, TCRalpha and TCRbeta cDNA libraries were constructed, with sample barcodes and unique molecular identifiers added in the process. Trizol reagent was used to extract RNA from every sample. The libraries were amplified in two PCR steps, and the second step added a second sample barcode and Illumina TruSeq adapters. The libraries were sequenced on an Illumina NovaSeq using 2 x 150 bp paired-end reads. Concerning the study's data processing: With migec v1.2.7, reads were demultiplexed and then collapsed into UMI-guided consensus sequences. With mixcr v2.1.11, UMI consensuses were aligned to TRA and TRB V and J templates and assembled into clonotypes. A clonotype was counted as expanded or contracted only if both edgeR and NoisET called the change significant, with noise models trained on biological replicates. For edgeR calls, the cutoffs were a false discovery rate-adjusted p below 0.01 and a log2 fold-change threshold of 1. As an exploratory analysis of dynamics, max-normalized trajectories of the 1000 most abundant clonotypes were examined with PCA combined with hierarchical clustering. Separately sequenced CD4+ and CD8+ repertoires were used to assign a CD4 or CD8 phenotype to each responding clone. TCRdb handled the public reads itself, with Q25 trimming in fastp and clone calling in MiXCR, and kept productive beta chains. Merged by CDR3 protein, the rows form single entries marked with the most common genes and DNA. The V and J calls were determined by TCRdb, not by the authors. In all, the sample holds 200,000 to 250,000 distinct CDR3 sequences, and approximately 10% of those were seen once. The ten top clones hold 20% to 25% of the sample.

This chain joins TRBV5-1 to TRBJ1-2; a weak D assignment points to TRBD1 (5 bases agree). Sequenced: PBMCs or a T cell subset sorted from them (not recorded which). The receptor was isolated from a man in his late teens or twenties who had mild COVID-19 (a few samples of this study predate the infection). The sample titles of this study are shuffled in the database, so cell type and time point are left out; the donor was told from shared clones. The nucleotide sequence reads as follows: TGCGCCAGCAGCTTGAAAACAGGATATGGCTACACCTTC. This encodes CASSLKTGYGYTF.